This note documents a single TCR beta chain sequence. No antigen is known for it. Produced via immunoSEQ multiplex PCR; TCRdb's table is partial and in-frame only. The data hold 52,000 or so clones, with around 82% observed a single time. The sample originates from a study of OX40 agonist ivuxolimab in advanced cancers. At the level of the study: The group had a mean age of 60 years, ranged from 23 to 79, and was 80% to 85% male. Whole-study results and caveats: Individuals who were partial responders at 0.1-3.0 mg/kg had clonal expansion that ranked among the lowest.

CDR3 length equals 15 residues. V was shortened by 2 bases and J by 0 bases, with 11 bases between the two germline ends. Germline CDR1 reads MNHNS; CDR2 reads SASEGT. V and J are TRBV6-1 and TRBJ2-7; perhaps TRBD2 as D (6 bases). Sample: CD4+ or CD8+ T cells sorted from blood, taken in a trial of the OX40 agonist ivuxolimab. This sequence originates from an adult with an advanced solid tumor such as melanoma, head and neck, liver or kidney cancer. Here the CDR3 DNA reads TGTGCCAGCAGTGAAACGGGAGAATCCTCCTACGAGCAGTACTTC. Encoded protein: CASSETGESSYEQYF.